This T cell receptor (beta chain) was obtained from a study of siplizumab effects on memory and regulatory T cells. Per germline, CDR1 MNHEY and CDR2 SMNVEV (reference sequence). This CDR3 has 16 residues. V dropped 5 bases and J dropped 5; count of bases not matched to a gene: 10. On this clone itself: Its specificity is unknown.

Data came from immunoSEQ multiplex PCR; TCRdb stores just in-frame clones and leaves some out. The table shows roughly 60,000 clones, with roughly 97% occurring only once. Findings of the study overall: A small minority of alloreactive clones were mapped to unstimulated subsets.

The TCR originated in a human donor in good health. This rearrangement joins TRBV27 to TRBJ1-5, with TRBD1 matching over 9 bases. The sample taken for sequencing was naive CD8+ T cells sorted from blood. CDR3 in DNA: TGTGCCAGCAGTCCGGGGACAGGGCCCAAAGATCAGCCCCAGCATTTT. Its translation: CASSPGTGPKDQPQHF.